The present entry profiles one TCR beta chain with its context. The data belong to a study of blood T cell repertoires in COVID-19. Sequenced by immunoSEQ multiplex PCR; TCRdb stores in-frame clones only, minus some. Among under 200,000 clones, 88% were seen once, and the ten largest hold 1.6%. V was pared by 1 base and J by 2 bases, with 18 bases between. The CDR3 is 18 amino acids. CDR1 MNHNS and CDR2 SASEGT come from the germline V gene. The chain employs TRBV6-1 and TRBJ1-5, with D possibly matching TRBD1 (5 bases). This TCR was recovered from a man aged 18-30 years with active or convalescent COVID-19. The sequencing sample was made of peripheral blood. The CDR3, as DNA: TGTGCCAGCAGTGAAGGGACCTTTAGGGGTCTTCGCAATCAGCCCCAGCATTTT. It specifies CASSEGTFRGLRNQPQHF.